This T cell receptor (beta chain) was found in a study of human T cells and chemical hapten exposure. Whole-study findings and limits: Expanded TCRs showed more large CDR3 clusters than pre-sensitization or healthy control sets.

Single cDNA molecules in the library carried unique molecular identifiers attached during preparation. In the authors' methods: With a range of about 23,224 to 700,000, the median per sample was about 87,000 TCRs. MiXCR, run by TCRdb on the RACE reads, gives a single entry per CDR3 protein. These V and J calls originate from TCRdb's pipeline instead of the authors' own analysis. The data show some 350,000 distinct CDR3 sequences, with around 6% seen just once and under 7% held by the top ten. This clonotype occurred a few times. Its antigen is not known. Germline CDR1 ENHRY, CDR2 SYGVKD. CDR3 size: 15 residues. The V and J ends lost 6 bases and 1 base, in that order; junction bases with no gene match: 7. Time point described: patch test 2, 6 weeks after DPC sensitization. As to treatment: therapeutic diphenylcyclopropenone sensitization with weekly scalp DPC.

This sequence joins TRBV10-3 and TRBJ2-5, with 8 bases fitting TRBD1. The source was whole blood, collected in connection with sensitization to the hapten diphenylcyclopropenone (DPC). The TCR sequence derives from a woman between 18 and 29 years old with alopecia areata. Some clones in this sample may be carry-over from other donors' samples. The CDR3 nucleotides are TGTGCCATCAGGGGGACAGGACAGACCCAAGAGACCCAGTACTTC. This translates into CAIRGTGQTQETQYF.